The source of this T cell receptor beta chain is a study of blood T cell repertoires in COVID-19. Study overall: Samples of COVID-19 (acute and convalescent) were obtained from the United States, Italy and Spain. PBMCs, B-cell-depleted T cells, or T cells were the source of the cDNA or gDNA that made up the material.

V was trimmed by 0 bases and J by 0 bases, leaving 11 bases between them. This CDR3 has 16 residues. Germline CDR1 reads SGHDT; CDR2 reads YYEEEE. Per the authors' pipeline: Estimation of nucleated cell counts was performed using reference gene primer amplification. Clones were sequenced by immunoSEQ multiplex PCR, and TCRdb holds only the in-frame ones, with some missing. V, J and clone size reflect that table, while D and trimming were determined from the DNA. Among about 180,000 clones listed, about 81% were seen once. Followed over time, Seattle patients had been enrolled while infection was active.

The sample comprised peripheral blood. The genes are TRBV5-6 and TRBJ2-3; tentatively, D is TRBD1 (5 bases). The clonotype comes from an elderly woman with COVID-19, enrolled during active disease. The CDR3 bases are TGTGCCAGCAGCTTGGACAGGCCTTATAGCACAGATACGCAGTATTTT. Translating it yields CASSLDRPYSTDTQYF.